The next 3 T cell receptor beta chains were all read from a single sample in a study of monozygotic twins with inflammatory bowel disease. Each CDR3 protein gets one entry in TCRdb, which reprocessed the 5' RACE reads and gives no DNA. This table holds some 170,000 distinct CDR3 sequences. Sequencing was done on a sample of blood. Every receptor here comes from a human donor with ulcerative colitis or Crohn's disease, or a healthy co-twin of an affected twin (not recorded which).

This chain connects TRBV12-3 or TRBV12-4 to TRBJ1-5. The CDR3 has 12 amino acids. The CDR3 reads CASSVSNQPQHF.

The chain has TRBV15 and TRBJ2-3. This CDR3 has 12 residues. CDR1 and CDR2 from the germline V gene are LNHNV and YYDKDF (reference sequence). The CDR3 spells CATSRVGDTQYF.

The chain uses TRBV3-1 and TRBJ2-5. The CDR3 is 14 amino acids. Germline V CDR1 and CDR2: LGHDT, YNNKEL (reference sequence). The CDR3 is CASSQDRGGETQYF.